This T cell receptor beta chain was documented in a study of beta chain features in type 1 diabetes. Between the trimmed V and J ends, which lost 5 bases and 1 base, there was a span of 12 bases. The CDR3 runs 15 residues. Germline loops: CDR1 SGHTA, CDR2 FQGNSA. Expressed TCRB transcripts were sequenced because the isolated RNA had all been reverse transcribed beforehand. The average read count of naive, central memory and regulatory T cell samples was 3 million to 4 million. TCRdb's copy holds only in-frame clones and misses some; the assay was immunoSEQ multiplex PCR. The data contain about 330,000 clones, 8% to 13% of them singletons. By way of CD45RO/CCR7/CD25/CD127/CD95/CD27, the CD4+ regulatory, stem cell-like memory, central memory and naive cells were sorted. Notes on the study in general: Patients with Type 1 diabetes showed moderately but significantly shorter TCRB CDR3s in all four CD4+ subsets.

This clone was seen a handful of times. Its antigen remains unknown. Sequencing was done on a sample of naive CD4+ T cells from blood. The TCR sequence derives from a woman aged 25 to 39 in good health. The chain links TRBV7-2 to TRBJ1-3; D unclear. Here the CDR3 reads CASSAKYSSGNTIYF. The DNA of the CDR3 is TGTGCCAGCAGCGCCAAATACTCGTCTGGAAACACCATATATTTT.